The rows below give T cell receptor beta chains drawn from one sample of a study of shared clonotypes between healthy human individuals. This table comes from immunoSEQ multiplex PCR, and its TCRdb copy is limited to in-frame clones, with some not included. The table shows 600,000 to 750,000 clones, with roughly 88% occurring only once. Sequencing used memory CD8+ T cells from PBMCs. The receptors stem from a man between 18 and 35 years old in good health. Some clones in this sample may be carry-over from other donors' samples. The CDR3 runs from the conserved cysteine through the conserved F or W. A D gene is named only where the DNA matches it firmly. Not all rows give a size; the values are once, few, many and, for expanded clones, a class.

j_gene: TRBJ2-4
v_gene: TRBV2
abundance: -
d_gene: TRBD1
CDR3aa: CASSAPGTGINIQYF
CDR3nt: TGTGCCAGCAGCGCTCCGGGGACAGGGATAAACATTCAGTACTTC

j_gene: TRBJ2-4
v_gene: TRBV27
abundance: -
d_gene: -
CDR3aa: CASSARGLGNIQYF
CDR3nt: TGTGCCAGCAGTGCCCGGGGGCTTGGAAACATTCAGTACTTC

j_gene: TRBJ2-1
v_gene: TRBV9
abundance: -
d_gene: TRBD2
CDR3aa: CASSDERGSYNEQFF
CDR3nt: TGTGCCAGCAGCGATGAGCGGGGCTCCTACAATGAGCAGTTCTTC

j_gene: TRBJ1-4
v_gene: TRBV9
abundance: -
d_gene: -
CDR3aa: CASSVAGRFGATNEKLFF
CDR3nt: TGTGCCAGCAGCGTAGCTGGCAGGTTTGGGGCAACTAATGAAAAACTGTTTTTT

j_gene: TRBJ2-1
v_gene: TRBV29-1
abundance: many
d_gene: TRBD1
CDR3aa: CSVNSGRGTGGNEQFF
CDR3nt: TGCAGCGTTAACTCAGGTCGGGGGACAGGGGGCAATGAGCAGTTCTTC

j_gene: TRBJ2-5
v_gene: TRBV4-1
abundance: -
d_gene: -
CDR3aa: CASSRVREETQYF
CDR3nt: TGCGCCAGCAGCCGTGTGAGGGAGGAGACCCAGTACTTC

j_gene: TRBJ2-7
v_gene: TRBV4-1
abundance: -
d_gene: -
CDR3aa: CASSQDGGRPYEQYF
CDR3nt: TGCGCCAGCAGCCAAGATGGCGGCAGGCCCTACGAGCAGTACTTC

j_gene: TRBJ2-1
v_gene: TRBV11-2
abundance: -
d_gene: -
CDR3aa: CASSVTGNSYNEQFF
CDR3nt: TGTGCCAGCAGCGTTACAGGGAACTCCTACAATGAGCAGTTCTTC

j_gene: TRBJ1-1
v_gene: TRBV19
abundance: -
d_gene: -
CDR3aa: CASSIDLGVNTEAFF
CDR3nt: TGTGCCAGTAGTATAGATCTCGGGGTCAACACTGAAGCTTTCTTT

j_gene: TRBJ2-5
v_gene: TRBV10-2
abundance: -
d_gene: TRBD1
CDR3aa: CASTGTDQETQYF
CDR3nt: TGCGCCAGCACCGGGACAGATCAAGAGACCCAGTACTTC

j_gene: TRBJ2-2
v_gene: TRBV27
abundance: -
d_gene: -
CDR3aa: CASSLVGLTGELFF
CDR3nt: TGTGCCAGCAGTTTAGTGGGGTTAACCGGGGAGCTGTTTTTT

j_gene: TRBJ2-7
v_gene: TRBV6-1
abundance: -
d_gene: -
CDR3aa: CASMTVVRVSYEQYF
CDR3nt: TGTGCCAGCATGACGGTGGTGAGGGTTTCCTACGAGCAGTACTTC

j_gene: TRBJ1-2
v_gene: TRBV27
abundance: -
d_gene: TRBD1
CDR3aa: CASRDRGEYGYTF
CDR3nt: TGTGCCAGCCGGGACAGGGGAGAATATGGCTACACCTTC

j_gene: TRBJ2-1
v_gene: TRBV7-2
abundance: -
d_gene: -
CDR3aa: CASSQTPVSYSYNEQFF
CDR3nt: TGTGCCAGCAGCCAAACCCCTGTCTCCTACTCCTACAATGAGCAGTTCTTC

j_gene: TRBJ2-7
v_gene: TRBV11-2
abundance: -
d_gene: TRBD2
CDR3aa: CASSLSGGRGYEQYF
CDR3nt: TGTGCCAGCAGCTTATCTGGCGGGAGGGGTTACGAGCAGTACTTC

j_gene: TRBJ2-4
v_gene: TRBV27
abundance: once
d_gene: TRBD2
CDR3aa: CASNPGGARNIQYF
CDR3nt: TGTGCCAGCAACCCCGGGGGGGCCAGAAACATTCAGTACTTC

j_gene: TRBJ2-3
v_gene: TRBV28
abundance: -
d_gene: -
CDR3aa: CASSLFASDTQYF
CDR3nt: TGTGCCAGCAGTTTATTTGCGTCGGATACGCAGTATTTT

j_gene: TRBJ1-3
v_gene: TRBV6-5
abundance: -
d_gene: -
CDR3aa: CASREGLSGNTIYF
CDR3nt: TGTGCCAGCAGGGAGGGTCTCTCTGGAAACACCATATATTTT